This record covers a single T cell receptor (beta chain). These data come from a study of blood T cell repertoires in COVID-19. Original processing notes: For nucleated cells, counts were estimated from reference gene primer amplification. This table comes from immunoSEQ multiplex PCR, and its TCRdb copy is limited to in-frame clones, with some not included. V, J and clone size reflect that table, while D and trimming were determined from the DNA. The sample holds over 85,000 clones; roughly 85% are singletons and the top ten take 3.8%. The germline gives CDR1 MNHEY, CDR2 SMNVEV (reference sequence). This CDR3 is built from 17 residues. V shed 5 bases and J 2 bases; nucleotides not matched to a gene: 9.

The J gene is TRBJ1-6, the V gene TRBV27; the match to TRBD1 covers 7 bases. The TCR comes from a man aged 60 to 75 with acute or convalescent COVID-19. The sample comprised peripheral blood. This CDR3 is CASSRTGDRTYNSPLHF. The DNA of the CDR3 is TGTGCCAGCAGTCGAACAGGGGATCGCACCTATAATTCACCCCTCCACTTT.